The clone carrying this TCR beta chain was recorded only once. The data belong to a study of blood T cell repertoires in COVID-19. Looking at the study overall: Samples taken during acute and convalescent COVID-19 were collected in the United States, Italy and Spain. In each case, the material was cDNA or gDNA derived from T cells, B-cell-depleted T cells, or PBMCs.

Original analysis: Estimation of nucleated cell counts was performed using reference gene primer amplification. Measured with immunoSEQ multiplex PCR; TCRdb has only the in-frame clones, and not every one. V, J and clone size were drawn from that table, and D and trimming were deduced from the DNA. Of over 14,000 clones detected, about four fifths appear once; the ten largest clones hold about an eighth. Trimming took 5 bases from V and 3 from J, leaving 4 bases between them. Germline assignment: CDR1 DFQATT and CDR2 SNEGSKA (reference sequence). The CDR3 has 11 residues. This sequence originates from a man aged 55 to 70 with acute or convalescent COVID-19. Sequenced: peripheral blood. The chain has TRBV20-1 and TRBJ2-2; D uncertain. CDR3 in DNA: TGCAGTGCTCCATACACCGGGGAGCTGTTTTTT. The encoded protein is CSAPYTGELFF.